The 22 T cell receptor beta chains below were found in one sample sequenced in a study of T cell repertoires in cytomegalovirus infection. TCRdb recomputed calls from the reads with MiXCR, one row per CDR3 protein. The table lists about 740,000 distinct CDR3 sequences, roughly 36% of them singletons, with roughly 2.9% in the top ten. What was sequenced was PBMCs. These TCRs come from a human donor in good health (CMV status not recorded). Some clones in this sample may be carry-over from other donors' samples.

This clonotype was counted between two and nine times. The rearrangement joins TRBV12-3 or TRBV12-4 to TRBJ2-2; a possible D gene is TRBD1 (5 bases). The CDR3 is made up of 13 amino acids. The ends were cut back, 4 bases at V and 6 bases at J, with 9 bases in the middle. CDR3 in amino acids: CASSSRAPGELFF. Written as DNA, the CDR3 is TGTGCCAGCAGTTCCAGGGCCCCCGGGGAGCTGTTTTTT.

In its sample, this clonotype was seen a few times. The chain is built from TRBV19 and TRBJ1-4; D is perhaps TRBD1 (5 bases). Trimming stripped 4 bases from V and 5 bases from J, with 14 bases between. This CDR3 is built from 15 residues. Germline CDR1 reads LNHDA; CDR2 reads SQIVND (reference sequence). The DNA of the CDR3 is TGTGCCAGTAGTACCCGAGGGACCGCGAATGAAAAACTGTTTTTT. Protein sequence: CASSTRGTANEKLFF. The full variable domain, its missing parts supplied by reference TRBV19 and TRBJ1-4, is DGGITQSPKYLFRKEGQNVTLSCEQNLNHDAMYWYRQDPGQGLRLIYYSQIVNDFQKGDIAEGYSVSREKKESFPLTVTSAQKNPTAFYLCASSTRGTANEKLFFGSGTQLSVL.

The sample holds a few counts of this clonotype. V usage is TRBV11-2 and J usage is TRBJ2-3, with 16 bases lining up with TRBD2. The CDR3 runs 17 residues. The germline CDR1 and CDR2 sequences are SGHAT and FQNNGV. V dropped 5 bases and J dropped 3; count of bases not matched to a gene: 5. The CDR3, as DNA: TGTGCCAGCAGCCGCGGGACTAGCGGGGGGGCAACAGATACGCAGTATTTT. It codes for CASSRGTSGGATDTQYF.

This clonotype appeared a few times. The rearrangement uses TRBV6-5 and TRBJ2-7, with D possibly matching TRBD1 (6 bases). Germline values: CDR1 MNHEY, CDR2 SVGAGI. CDR3 size: 13 residues. Deletions cut 1 base from V and 5 bases from J, with 9 bases between. CDR3 nucleotide sequence: TGTGCCAGCAGTTACTTCTCAGGGGACGAGCAGTACTTC. This gives the protein CASSYFSGDEQYF.

The gene calls are TRBV12-3 or TRBV12-4 and TRBJ2-3; the D gene is possibly TRBD1 (6 bases). Trimming took off 4 bases at V and 5 bases at J, with 16 bases between the two ends. The CDR3 contains 15 residues. CDR3 region: CASSSQYRVVDTQYF. CDR3 coding DNA: TGTGCCAGCAGTTCTCAATACAGGGTGGTAGATACGCAGTATTTT.

As to this clonotype: The CDR3 does not end in the conserved phenylalanine or tryptophan, so this is likely a read error. This sequence joins TRBV12-3 or TRBV12-4 and TRBJ2-5; D is unresolved. Trimming took 6 bases from V and 3 from J, leaving 17 bases between them. The CDR3 runs to 15 residues. CDR3 nucleotide sequence: TGTGCCAGCAGCCTCGCGGTGCTAACCAAAGAGACCCAGTACTTA. Encoded protein: CASSLAVLTKETQYL.

Remarks on this clonotype: The CDR3 does not close with the conserved phenylalanine or tryptophan, likely indicating a read error. V is TRBV27 and J is TRBJ1-5; 8 nucleotides align to TRBD1. The germline V gene has CDR1 MNHEY and CDR2 SMNVEV (reference sequence). Trimming took 2 bases from V and 4 from J; bases not matched to a gene: 7. The CDR3 is 16 amino acids. CDR3 amino acids: CASSLTGQGRNQPQHC. The CDR3 DNA sequence: TGTGCCAGCAGTTTAACCGGACAGGGTAGGAATCAGCCCCAGCATTGT.

This clonotype was recorded at least ten times. This chain joins TRBV7-2 and TRBJ2-5, with D possibly matching TRBD2 (6 bases). The V gene lost 4 bases and the J gene lost 1 base, with 16 bases spanning the gap. CDR3 length: 16 residues. Germline assignment: CDR1 SGHTA and CDR2 FQGNSA. DNA for the CDR3: TGTGCCAGCAGCTATAGGGGACTTAGAATCCAAGAGACCCAGTACTTC. Encoded protein: CASSYRGLRIQETQYF. The full variable domain, its missing parts supplied by reference TRBV7-2 and TRBJ2-5, is GAGVSQSPSNKVTEKGKDVELRCDPISGHTALYWYRQSLGQGLEFLIYFQGNSAPDKSGLPSDRFSAERTGGSVSTLTIQRTQQEDSAVYLCASSYRGLRIQETQYFGPGTRLLVL.

Only a few counts were recorded for this clonotype. The chain has TRBV2 and TRBJ2-1; 12 positions agree with TRBD2. The germline CDR1 and CDR2 sequences are SNHLY and FYNNEI. The CDR3 length is 14 residues. Germline trimming cut 7 bases from V and 6 bases from J; bases unmatched to any gene: 4. DNA of the CDR3: TGTGCCAGCACGCTAGCGGGAGGGCCCAATGAGCAGTTCTTC. Translation gives CASTLAGGPNEQFF.

This chain joins TRBV5-1 and TRBJ2-1, with D hard to call. The V and J ends lost 4 bases and 9 bases respectively, with 17 bases between them. The CDR3 has 14 residues. CDR1 is SGHRS and CDR2 is YFSETQ in the germline V gene. Here the CDR3 DNA reads TGCGCCAGCAGCAGACTTGGAGTAGTGGGTGAGCAGTTCTTC. Protein: CASSRLGVVGEQFF. Combining the CDR3 with reference TRBV5-1 and TRBJ2-1 gives the whole variable domain KAGVTQTPRYLIKTRGQQVTLSCSPISGHRSVSWYQQTPGQGLQFLFEYFSETQRNKGNFPGRFSGRQFSNSRSEMNVSTLELGDSALYLCASSRLGVVGEQFFGPGTRLTVL.

This chain links TRBV12-3 or TRBV12-4 with TRBJ2-5; a possible D gene is TRBD1 (6 bases). The CDR3 is made up of 15 amino acids. V was shortened by 6 bases and J by 5 bases, with 19 bases between the two germline ends. CDR3 loop: CASSPVGGAMETQYF. The CDR3 nucleotides read TGTGCCAGCAGCCCCGTAGGGGGTGCGATGGAGACCCAGTACTTC.

This clonotype was picked up a small number of times. The chain links TRBV5-1 to TRBJ1-4; D remains unclear. There are 15 residues in the CDR3. Trimming took off 3 bases at V and 6 bases at J, with 15 bases between the two ends. Germline lookup yields CDR1 SGHRS and CDR2 YFSETQ. As DNA, the CDR3 is TGCGCCAGCAGCTCCCAGGACGGGCCTTATGAAAAACTGTTTTTT. It codes for CASSSQDGPYEKLFF.

This clonotype has only a few counts. This chain uses TRBV6-5 with TRBJ1-4; no clear D gene. Looked up from germline, CDR1 is MNHEY and CDR2 is SVGAGI. The germline V and J ends were trimmed by 10 bases and 10 bases, with 16 bases remaining between them. This CDR3 is 12 amino acids long. The CDR3 nucleotides read TGTGCCACCGGTGGAGATGCCGTAAAACTGTTTTTT. Translation: CATGGDAVKLFF.

V gene TRBV6-1 combines with J gene TRBJ2-4; possible D gene TRBD1, 5 bases. V was clipped by 5 bases and J by 6 bases, with 11 bases between them. There are 13 residues in the CDR3. CDR1 MNHNS and CDR2 SASEGT come from the germline V gene. The CDR3 sequence is CASSQDTLNIQYF. Here the CDR3 DNA reads TGTGCCAGCAGTCAGGACACCCTAAACATTCAGTACTTC.

The V gene is TRBV4-2, the J gene TRBJ2-7, with 11 bases that match TRBD2. The CDR3 is 16 amino acids. Germline V gives CDR1 LGHNA, CDR2 YNFKEQ. With V trimmed by 5 bases and J by 2 bases, 8 bases remained unmatched. The CDR3: CASSRDGTSGPYEQYF. The CDR3, as DNA: TGTGCCAGCAGCAGGGACGGGACTAGCGGTCCCTACGAGCAGTACTTC.

V and J are TRBV7-8 and TRBJ1-5; D may be TRBD1 (5 bases). The CDR3 consists of 19 residues. V gave up 3 bases and J gave up 0 bases, with 21 bases separating them. Germline V lookup: CDR1 SGHVS, CDR2 FQNEAQ. CDR3 DNA: TGTGCCAGCAGCTTCTCTTCGAGGGGAACTTCTTATAGCAATCAGCCCCAGCATTTT. This translates into CASSFSSRGTSYSNQPQHF.

J is TRBJ2-2 and V is TRBV7-3, with D tentatively TRBD1 (6 bases). The germline CDR1 and CDR2 sequences are SGHTA and FQGTGA. This CDR3 comprises 17 residues. Trimming took 4 bases from V and 2 from J, leaving 17 bases between them. The CDR3 DNA reads TGTGCCAGCAGCTCCCCCCGGGACACCGAAAACACCGGGGAGCTGTTTTTT. As protein: CASSSPRDTENTGELFF.

This clonotype was observed many times. V and J are TRBV12-3 or TRBV12-4 and TRBJ1-5, with 10 bases matching TRBD1. The length of the CDR3 is 15 residues. V dropped 5 bases and J dropped 6; count of bases not matched to a gene: 7. DNA for the CDR3: TGTGCCAGCAGTCCGAGACAGGGGGCGCGTCAGCCCCAGCATTTT. Its protein is CASSPRQGARQPQHF.

This clonotype showed up just a few times. V usage is TRBV25-1 and J usage is TRBJ2-7; D gene unclear. The CDR3 consists of 12 residues. Germline-derived CDR1 and CDR2 are MGHDK and SYGVNS. V was pared by 7 bases and J by 2 bases, with 9 bases between. In DNA form, the CDR3 reads TGTGCCAGCACGGACGGAACCTACGAGCAGTACTTC. Translating gives CASTDGTYEQYF.

This chain connects TRBV7-2 to TRBJ2-3, with 10 bases lining up with TRBD1. V was clipped by 4 bases and J by 1 base; unmatched bases: 2. Germline CDR1 is SGHTA and CDR2 is FQGNSA. This CDR3 is built from 15 residues. The CDR3 here is CASSSTGGRTDTQYF. As DNA, the CDR3 is TGTGCCAGCAGCTCGACAGGGGGCCGCACAGATACGCAGTATTTT.

This clonotype was seen more than once but under ten times. The V call is TRBV7-2, the J call TRBJ1-2; D is unclear. CDR1 is SGHTA, CDR2 FQGNSA, per germline. CDR3 length: 14 residues. Trimming took off 1 base at V and 9 bases at J, with 15 bases between the two ends. DNA for the CDR3: TGTGCCAGCAGCTTAGATGAGAGGAGAGTTAGCTACACCTTC. It is translated as CASSLDERRVSYTF.

The rearrangement joins TRBV6-2 or TRBV6-3 to TRBJ1-4; no clear D. V was cut by 0 bases and J by 8 bases, with 16 bases left in between. The CDR3 extends over 16 amino acids. Germline V gene data show CDR1 as MNHEY and CDR2 as SVGEGT. CDR3 bases: TGTGCCAGCAGTTACTCGGGAGGGCCCCGCAGCGAAAAACTGTTTTTT. It specifies CASSYSGGPRSEKLFF.